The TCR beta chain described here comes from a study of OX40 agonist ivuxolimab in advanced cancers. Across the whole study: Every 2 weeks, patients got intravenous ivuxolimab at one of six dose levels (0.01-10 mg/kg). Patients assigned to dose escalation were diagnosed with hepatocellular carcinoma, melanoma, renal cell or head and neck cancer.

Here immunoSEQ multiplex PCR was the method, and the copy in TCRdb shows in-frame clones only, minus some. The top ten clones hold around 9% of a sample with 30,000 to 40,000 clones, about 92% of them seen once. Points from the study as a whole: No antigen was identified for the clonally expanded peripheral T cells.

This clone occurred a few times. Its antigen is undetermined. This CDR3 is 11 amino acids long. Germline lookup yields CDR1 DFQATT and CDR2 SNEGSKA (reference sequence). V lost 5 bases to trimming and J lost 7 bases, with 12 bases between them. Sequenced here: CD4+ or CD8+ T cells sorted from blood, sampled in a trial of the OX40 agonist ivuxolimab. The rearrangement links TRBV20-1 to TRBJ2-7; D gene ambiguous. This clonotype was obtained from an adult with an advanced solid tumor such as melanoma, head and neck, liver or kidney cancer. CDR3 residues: CSAGGSIEQYF. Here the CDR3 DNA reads TGCAGTGCTGGCGGTAGTATTGAGCAGTACTTC.